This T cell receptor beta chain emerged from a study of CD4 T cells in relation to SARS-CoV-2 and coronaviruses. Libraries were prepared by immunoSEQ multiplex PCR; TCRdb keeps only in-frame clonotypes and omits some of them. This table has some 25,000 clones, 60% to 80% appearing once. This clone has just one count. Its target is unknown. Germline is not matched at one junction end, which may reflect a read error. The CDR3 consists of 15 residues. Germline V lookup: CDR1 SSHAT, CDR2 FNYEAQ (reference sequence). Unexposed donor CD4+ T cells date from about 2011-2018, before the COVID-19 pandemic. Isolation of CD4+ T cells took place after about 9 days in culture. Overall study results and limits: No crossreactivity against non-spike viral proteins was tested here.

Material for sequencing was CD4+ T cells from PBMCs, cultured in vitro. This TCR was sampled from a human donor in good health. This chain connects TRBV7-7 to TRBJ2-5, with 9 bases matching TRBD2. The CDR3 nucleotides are TGTGCTAGCAGCCCCGCGGGGGGGGGCCAAGAGACCCAGTACTTC. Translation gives CASSPAGGGQETQYF.